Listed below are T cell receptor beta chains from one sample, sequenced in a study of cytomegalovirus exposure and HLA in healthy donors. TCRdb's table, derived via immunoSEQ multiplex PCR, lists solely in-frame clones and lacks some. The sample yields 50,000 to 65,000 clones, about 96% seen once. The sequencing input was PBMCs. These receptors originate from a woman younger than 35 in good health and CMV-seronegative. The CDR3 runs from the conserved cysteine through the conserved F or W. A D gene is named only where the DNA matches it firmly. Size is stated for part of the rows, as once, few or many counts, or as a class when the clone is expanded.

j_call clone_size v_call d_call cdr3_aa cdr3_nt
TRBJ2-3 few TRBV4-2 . CASSQVGRGSTDTQYF TGTGCCAGCAGCCAAGTGGGCAGGGGTAGCACAGATACGCAGTATTTT
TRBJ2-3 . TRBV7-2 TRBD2 CASSLWISTSGGGDTQYF TGTGCCAGCAGCTTATGGATCTCTACTAGCGGGGGGGGCGATACGCAGTATTTT
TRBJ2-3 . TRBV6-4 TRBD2 CASSEGTSGTDTQYF TGTGCCAGCAGTGAGGGGACTAGCGGCACAGATACGCAGTATTTT
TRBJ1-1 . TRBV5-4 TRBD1 CASSLGPGTGVPWNTEAFF TGTGCCAGCAGCCTCGGGCCCGGGACAGGGGTACCGTGGAACACTGAAGCTTTCTTT
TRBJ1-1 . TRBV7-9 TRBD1 CASSSPRQGFTEAFF TGTGCCAGCAGCTCCCCCAGACAGGGGTTCACTGAAGCTTTCTTT
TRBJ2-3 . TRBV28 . CASRRAPPDTQYF TGTGCCAGCAGGAGGGCCCCACCAGATACGCAGTATTTT
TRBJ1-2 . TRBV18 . CASSPVQDPGYTF TGTGCCAGCTCACCCGTCCAGGATCCCGGCTACACCTTC
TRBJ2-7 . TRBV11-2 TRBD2 CASSRGGTQPYEQYF TGTGCCAGCAGCCGCGGGGGGACACAACCCTACGAGCAGTACTTC
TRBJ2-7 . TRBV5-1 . CASSPSVYEQYF TGCGCCAGCAGCCCGTCGGTCTACGAGCAGTACTTC
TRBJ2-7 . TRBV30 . CAWSVVFAGEQYF TGTGCCTGGAGTGTAGTGTTTGCGGGTGAGCAGTACTTC
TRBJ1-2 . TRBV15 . CATSREEEGQGGYGYTF TGTGCCACCAGCAGAGAGGAGGAGGGGCAGGGAGGTTATGGCTACACCTTC
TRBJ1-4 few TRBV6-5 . CASSWQGGEKLFF TGTGCCAGCAGTTGGCAGGGTGGTGAAAAACTGTTTTTT
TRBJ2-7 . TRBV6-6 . CASSTQFTSSYEQYF TGTGCCAGCAGCACCCAGTTTACTAGCTCCTACGAGCAGTACTTC